Below, 14 T cell receptor beta chains from the same sample are listed, as sequenced in a study of CD8 T cells in ankylosing spondylitis. In TCRdb, the 5' RACE reads were re-called with MiXCR into one record per CDR3 protein. This sample has 150,000 to 200,000 distinct CDR3 sequences, with around 10% found just once. The specimen was blood, either unsorted or a sorted T cell fraction (not recorded which). These receptors came from a male donor with ankylosing spondylitis or in good health (not recorded which).

This clonotype was counted between two and nine times. This rearrangement joins TRBV20-1 to TRBJ1-6, with D tentatively TRBD1 (6 bases). Germline lookup yields CDR1 DFQATT and CDR2 SNEGSKA (reference sequence). V was cut by 0 bases and J by 2 bases, with 8 bases left in between. There are 15 residues in the CDR3. The CDR3 DNA reads TGCAGTGCTAGAGAATCAGGGGCCTATAATTCACCCCTCCACTTT. Its translation is CSARESGAYNSPLHF.

This clonotype was observed many times. The rearrangement links TRBV20-1 to TRBJ2-7, with TRBD1 identical over 7 bases. Germline values: CDR1 DFQATT, CDR2 SNEGSKA (reference sequence). V gave up 3 bases and J gave up 1 base; unmatched junction bases: 3. The CDR3 extends over 13 amino acids. The CDR3 loop reads CSARGQSSYEQYF. The CDR3 DNA sequence: TGCAGTGCTAGGGGACAGAGTTCCTACGAGCAGTACTTC.

This clonotype was seen many times. The chain links TRBV12-3 or TRBV12-4 to TRBJ2-3; 8 positions agree with TRBD2. This CDR3 comprises 15 residues. The V and J ends lost 3 bases and 3 bases, in that order; junction bases with no gene match: 5. Here the CDR3 reads CASSFELAATDTQYF. Written as DNA, the CDR3 is TGTGCCAGCAGTTTTGAACTAGCGGCTACAGATACGCAGTATTTT.

The chain uses TRBV5-1 and TRBJ1-2, with unresolved D. This CDR3 has 14 amino acids. Per the germline V gene, CDR1 is SGHRS and CDR2 is YFSETQ. Trimming took off 0 bases at V and 4 bases at J, with 10 bases between the two ends. The chain's CDR3 is CASSLESGSYGYTF. The CDR3 DNA reads TGCGCCAGCAGCTTGGAGTCAGGTTCCTATGGCTACACCTTC.

This sequence joins TRBV5-1 and TRBJ2-7; 8 bases are a match to TRBD2. The V segment lost 0 bases and the J segment 0 bases; nucleotides outside the gene matches: 8. This CDR3 contains 17 residues. Germline loops: CDR1 SGHRS, CDR2 YFSETQ. The CDR3 loop is CASSLAASGSYSYEQYF. Here the CDR3 DNA reads TGCGCCAGCAGCTTGGCCGCTAGCGGGTCTTACTCCTACGAGCAGTACTTC.

This clonotype was found many times. This chain connects TRBV4-3 to TRBJ2-1, with TRBD2 identical over 10 bases. In germline, CDR1 is LGHNA, CDR2 YSLEER. Unmatched junction bases numbered 4, after V lost 3 bases and J lost 5 bases. CDR3 size: 15 residues. The CDR3 here is CASSQVAGGHNEQFF. The CDR3 coding sequence is TGCGCCAGCAGCCAGGTAGCGGGGGGCCACAATGAGCAGTTCTTC.

This clonotype was recorded many times. The J gene is TRBJ2-7, the V gene TRBV5-1, with 7 bases matching TRBD2. The CDR3 spans 14 residues. V shed 5 bases, J shed 0 bases, and the junction held 5 bases outside the gene matches. From germline, CDR1 is SGHRS and CDR2 YFSETQ. In DNA form, the CDR3 reads TGCGCCAGCAGATGGGACTACTCCTCCTACGAGCAGTACTTC. Its protein is CASRWDYSSYEQYF.

This clonotype was counted ten times or more. This rearrangement joins TRBV5-1 to TRBJ2-7, with 8 bases identical to TRBD2. V shed 8 bases and J 2 bases; nucleotides not matched to a gene: 18. The CDR3 covers 17 residues. Germline V gene data show CDR1 as SGHRS and CDR2 as YFSETQ. DNA for the CDR3: TGCGCCAGTGGGCTTGGTCGTGCCGGGACTAGTCCCTACGAGCAGTACTTC. Its translation is CASGLGRAGTSPYEQYF.

This clonotype was seen many times. The chain uses TRBV19 and TRBJ1-5; the D is unclear. The CDR3 is made up of 10 amino acids. Germline CDR1 and CDR2: LNHDA and SQIVND (reference sequence). V was pared by 8 bases and J by 9 bases, with 8 bases between. The CDR3 region is CASGVRPQHF. In DNA form, the CDR3 reads TGTGCCAGTGGGGTTCGGCCCCAGCATTTT.

The chain links TRBV20-1 to TRBJ2-1, with TRBD2 matching 15 bases. The length of the CDR3 is 19 residues. Germline lookup yields CDR1 DFQATT and CDR2 SNEGSKA (reference sequence). V was clipped by 3 bases and J by 4 bases; unmatched bases: 13. The CDR3 DNA sequence: TGCAGTGCTAGGGAGGGACTAGCGGGAGGCCCCTCCAATTACAATGAGCAGTTCTTC. Translation gives CSAREGLAGGPSNYNEQFF.

Many counts were recorded for this clonotype. The rearrangement joins TRBV4-3 to TRBJ2-2; D assignment may be TRBD1 or TRBD2 (7 bases each). This CDR3 has 16 residues. From germline, CDR1 is LGHNA and CDR2 YSLEER. With 2 bases removed from V and 5 bases from J, the gap between germline ends came to 15 bases. CDR3 DNA sequence: TGCGCCAGCAGCCAACAACCCAGGGGGGGGACCGGGGAGCTGTTTTTT. Its translation: CASSQQPRGGTGELFF.

This clonotype was seen at least ten times. The chain links TRBV12-3 or TRBV12-4 to TRBJ2-3; possibly TRBD2 for D (6 bases). The CDR3 sequence is 12 residues long. Trimming stripped 6 bases from V and 12 bases from J, with 16 bases between. CDR3 sequence: CASRNRLGDQYF. In DNA form, the CDR3 reads TGTGCCAGCAGGAACCGACTAGGTGATCAGTATTTT.

This clonotype was picked up many times. The gene calls are TRBV20-1 and TRBJ2-3; 7 positions match TRBD1. V shed 2 bases, J shed 6 bases, and the junction held 17 bases outside the gene matches. Germline CDR1 is DFQATT and CDR2 is SNEGSKA (reference sequence). This CDR3 contains 17 residues. The DNA of the CDR3 is TGCAGTGCTAGATCATACAGGGGAAATGCGACCTCTGATACGCAGTATTTT. This gives the protein CSARSYRGNATSDTQYF.

This clonotype was observed at least ten times. J is TRBJ2-6 and V is TRBV12-3 or TRBV12-4, with no clear D. There are 13 residues in the CDR3. V shed 8 bases and J shed 4 bases, with 9 bases lying between them. The CDR3, as DNA: TGTGCCAGCGGCCGTCAGGGGGCCAACGTCCTGACTTTC. Encoded protein: CASGRQGANVLTF.